The clone carrying this TCR beta chain was observed at least ten times. This entry belongs to a study of T cells after posttransplantation cyclophosphamide. Produced via immunoSEQ multiplex PCR; TCRdb's table is partial and in-frame only. The sample holds about 24,000 clones, and no clone turns up only once. CDR3 length: 16 residues. CDR1 SGHNT and CDR2 YYREEE come from the germline V gene (reference sequence). The trim removed 4 bases at V and 4 bases at J, leaving 11 bases unmatched. Sequenced: PBMCs. The source of this sequence is a woman aged 60-75 years in good health, CMV-negative, and a related stem cell transplant donor. The V call is TRBV5-4, the J call TRBJ2-1; 7 bases agree with TRBD2. The CDR3 DNA is TGTGCCAGCAGCCAGGACTTGGCGGGAGCTTACAATGAGCAGTTCTTC. It encodes CASSQDLAGAYNEQFF.